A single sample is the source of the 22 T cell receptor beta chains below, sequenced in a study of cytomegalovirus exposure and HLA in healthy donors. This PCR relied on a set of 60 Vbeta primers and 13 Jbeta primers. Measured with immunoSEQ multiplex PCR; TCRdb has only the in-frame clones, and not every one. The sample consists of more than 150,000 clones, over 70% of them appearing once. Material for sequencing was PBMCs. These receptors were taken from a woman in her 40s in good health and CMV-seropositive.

CDR3 in amino acids: CASSALPLRGSSYNEQFF. For the CDR3, the DNA is TGTGCCAGCAGCGCCCTCCCGTTGCGGGGGAGCTCCTACAATGAGCAGTTCTTC. This chain uses TRBV9 with TRBJ2-1; 7 bases align to TRBD2. The junction had 12 bases not matched to a gene; V was cut back by 3 bases and J by 0 bases. Germline CDR1 SGDLS, CDR2 YYNGEE. CDR3 size: 18 residues.

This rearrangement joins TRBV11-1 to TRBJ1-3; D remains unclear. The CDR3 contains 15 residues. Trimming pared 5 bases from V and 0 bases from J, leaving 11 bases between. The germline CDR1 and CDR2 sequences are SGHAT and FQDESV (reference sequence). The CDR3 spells CASSPRLGSGNTIYF. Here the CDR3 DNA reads TGTGCCAGCAGCCCCCGACTTGGCTCTGGAAACACCATATATTTT.

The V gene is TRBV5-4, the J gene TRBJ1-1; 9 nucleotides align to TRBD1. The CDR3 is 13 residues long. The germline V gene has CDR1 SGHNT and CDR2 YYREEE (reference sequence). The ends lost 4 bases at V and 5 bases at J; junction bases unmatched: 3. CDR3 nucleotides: TGTGCCAGCAGCGGGACAGGGAGGACTGAAGCTTTCTTT. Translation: CASSGTGRTEAFF. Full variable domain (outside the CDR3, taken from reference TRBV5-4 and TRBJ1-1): ETGVTQSPTHLIKTRGQQVTLRCSSQSGHNTVSWYQQALGQGPQFIFQYYREEENGRGNFPPRFSGLQFPNYSSELNVNALELDDSALYLCASSGTGRTEAFFGQGTRLTVV.

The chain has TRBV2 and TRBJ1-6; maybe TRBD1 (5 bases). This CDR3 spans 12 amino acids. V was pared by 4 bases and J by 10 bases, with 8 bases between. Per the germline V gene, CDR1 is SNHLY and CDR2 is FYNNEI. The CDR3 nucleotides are TGTGCCAGCAGTGGGGGGGGATCACCCCTCCACTTT. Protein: CASSGGGSPLHF.

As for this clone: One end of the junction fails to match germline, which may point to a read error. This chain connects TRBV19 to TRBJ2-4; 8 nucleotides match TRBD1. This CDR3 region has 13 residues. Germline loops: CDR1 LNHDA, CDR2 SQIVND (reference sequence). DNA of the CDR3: TGTGCCAGTGGAAACAGGGGGTCGAACAGTCAGTACTTC. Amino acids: CASGNRGSNSQYF.

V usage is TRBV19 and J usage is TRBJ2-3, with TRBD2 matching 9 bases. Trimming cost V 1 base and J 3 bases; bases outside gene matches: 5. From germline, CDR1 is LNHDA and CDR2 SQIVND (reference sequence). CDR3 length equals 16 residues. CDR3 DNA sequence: TGTGCCAGTAGTATAGGACTAGCGGTTCTAACAGATACGCAGTATTTT. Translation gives CASSIGLAVLTDTQYF.

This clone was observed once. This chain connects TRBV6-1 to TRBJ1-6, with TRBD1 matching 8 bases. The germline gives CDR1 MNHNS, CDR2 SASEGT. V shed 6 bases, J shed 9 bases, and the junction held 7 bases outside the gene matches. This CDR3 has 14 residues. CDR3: CASSTTGVSSPLHF. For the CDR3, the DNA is TGTGCCAGCAGCACGACAGGGGTAAGTTCACCCCTCCACTTT.

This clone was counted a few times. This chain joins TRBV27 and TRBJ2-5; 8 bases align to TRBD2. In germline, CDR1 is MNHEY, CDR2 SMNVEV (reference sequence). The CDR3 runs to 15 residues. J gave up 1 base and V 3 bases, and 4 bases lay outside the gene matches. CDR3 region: CASSFGTSGQETQYF. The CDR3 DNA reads TGTGCCAGCAGTTTTGGTACTAGCGGCCAAGAGACCCAGTACTTC.

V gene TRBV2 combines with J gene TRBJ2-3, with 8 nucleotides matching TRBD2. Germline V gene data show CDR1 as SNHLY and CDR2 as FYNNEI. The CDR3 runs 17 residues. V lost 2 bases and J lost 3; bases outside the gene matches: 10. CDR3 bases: TGTGCCAGCAGTGAACCCGTCGGACTAGCAGGGACAGATACGCAGTATTTT. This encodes CASSEPVGLAGTDTQYF.

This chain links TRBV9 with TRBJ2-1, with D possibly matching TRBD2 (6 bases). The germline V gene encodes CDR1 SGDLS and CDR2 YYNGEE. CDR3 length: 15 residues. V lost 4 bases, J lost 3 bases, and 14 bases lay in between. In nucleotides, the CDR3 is TGTGCCAGCAGCAGTAGTAGCGGATACTACAATGAGCAGTTCTTC. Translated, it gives CASSSSSGYYNEQFF.

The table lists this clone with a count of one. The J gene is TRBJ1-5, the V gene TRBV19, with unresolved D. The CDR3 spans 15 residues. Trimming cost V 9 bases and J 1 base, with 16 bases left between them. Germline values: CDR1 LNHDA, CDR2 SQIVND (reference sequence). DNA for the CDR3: TGTGCCAGCCAGGCGGGTCCAGCGAGCAATCAGCCCCAGCATTTT. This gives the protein CASQAGPASNQPQHF.

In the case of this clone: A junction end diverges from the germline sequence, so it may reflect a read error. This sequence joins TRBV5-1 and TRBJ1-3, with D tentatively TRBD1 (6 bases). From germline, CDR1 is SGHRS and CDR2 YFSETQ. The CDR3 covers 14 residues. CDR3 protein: CVSSSNGQGNTIYF. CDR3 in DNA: TGCGTCAGCAGCTCGAATGGACAGGGAAACACCATATATTTT.

The CDR3 protein is CASSFLPTSYEQYF. The DNA of the CDR3 is TGTGCCAGCAGCTTTCTTCCGACTTCCTACGAGCAGTACTTC. V and J are TRBV5-5 and TRBJ2-7; D is unclear. The CDR3 runs 14 residues. V was cut by 2 bases and J by 1 base, with 10 bases left in between. The V gene's germline CDR1 is SGHKS and CDR2 YYEKEE (reference sequence).

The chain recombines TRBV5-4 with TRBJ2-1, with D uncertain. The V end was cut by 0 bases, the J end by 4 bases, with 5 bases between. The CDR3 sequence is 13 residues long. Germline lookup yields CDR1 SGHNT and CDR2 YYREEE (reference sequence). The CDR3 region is CASSLDQYNEQFF. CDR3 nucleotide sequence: TGTGCCAGCAGCTTGGACCAGTACAATGAGCAGTTCTTC.

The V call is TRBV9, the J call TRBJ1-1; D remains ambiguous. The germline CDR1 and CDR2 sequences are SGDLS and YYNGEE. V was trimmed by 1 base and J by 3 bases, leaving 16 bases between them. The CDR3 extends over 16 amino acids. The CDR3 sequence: CASSVNPLSSHTEAFF. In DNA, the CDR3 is TGTGCCAGCAGCGTAAACCCCCTCAGTAGCCACACTGAAGCTTTCTTT. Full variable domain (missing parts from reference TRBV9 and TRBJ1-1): DSGVTQTPKHLITATGQRVTLRCSPRSGDLSVYWYQQSLDQGLQFLIQYYNGEERAKGNILERFSAQQFPDLHSELNLSSLELGDSALYFCASSVNPLSSHTEAFFGQGTRLTVV.

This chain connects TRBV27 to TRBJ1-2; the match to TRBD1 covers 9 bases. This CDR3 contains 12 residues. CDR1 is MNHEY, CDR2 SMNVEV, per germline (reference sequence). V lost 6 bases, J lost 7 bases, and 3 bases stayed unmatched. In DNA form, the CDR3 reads TGTGCCAGCAGAACAGGGGGCGGTGGCTACACCTTC. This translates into CASRTGGGGYTF.

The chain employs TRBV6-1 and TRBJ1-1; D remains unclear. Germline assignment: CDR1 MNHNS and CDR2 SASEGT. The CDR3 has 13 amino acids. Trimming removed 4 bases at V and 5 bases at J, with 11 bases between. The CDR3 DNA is TGTGCCAGCAGTGGGGCGGGGAGAACTGAAGCTTTCTTT. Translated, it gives CASSGAGRTEAFF.

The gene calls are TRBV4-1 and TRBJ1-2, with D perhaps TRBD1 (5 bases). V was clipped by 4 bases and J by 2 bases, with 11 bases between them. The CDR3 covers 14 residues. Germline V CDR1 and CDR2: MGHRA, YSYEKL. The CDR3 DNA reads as TGCGCCAGCAGCCCAATGACAGCCAACTATGGCTACACCTTC. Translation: CASSPMTANYGYTF.

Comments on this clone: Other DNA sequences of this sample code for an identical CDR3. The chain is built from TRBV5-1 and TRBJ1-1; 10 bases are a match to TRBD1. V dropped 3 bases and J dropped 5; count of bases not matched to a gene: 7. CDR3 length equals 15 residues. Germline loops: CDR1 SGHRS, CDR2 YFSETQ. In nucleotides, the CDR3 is TGCGCCAGCAGCTCCACGGGACAGGGGAGGACTGAAGCTTTCTTT. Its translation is CASSSTGQGRTEAFF. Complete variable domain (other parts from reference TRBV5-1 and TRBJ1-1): KAGVTQTPRYLIKTRGQQVTLSCSPISGHRSVSWYQQTPGQGLQFLFEYFSETQRNKGNFPGRFSGRQFSNSRSEMNVSTLELGDSALYLCASSSTGQGRTEAFFGQGTRLTVV.

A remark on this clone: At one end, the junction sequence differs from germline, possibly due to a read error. The CDR3 DNA is TGTGCCAGCAGCGTAGCTGGGAGCTCCTACAAGCAGTACTTC. It is translated as CASSVAGSSYKQYF. The genes are TRBV9 and TRBJ2-7; maybe TRBD2 (5 bases). CDR1 and CDR2 from the germline V gene are SGDLS and YYNGEE. The CDR3 length is 14 residues. The variable domain in full, completed from reference TRBV9 and TRBJ2-7, reads DSGVTQTPKHLITATGQRVTLRCSPRSGDLSVYWYQQSLDQGLQFLIQYYNGEERAKGNILERFSAQQFPDLHSELNLSSLELGDSALYFCASSVAGSSYKQYFGPGTRLTVT.

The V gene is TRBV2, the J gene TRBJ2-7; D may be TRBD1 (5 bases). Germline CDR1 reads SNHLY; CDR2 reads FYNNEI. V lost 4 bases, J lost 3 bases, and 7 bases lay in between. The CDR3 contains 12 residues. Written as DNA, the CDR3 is TGTGCCAGCAGTGCTGGACACTACGAGCAGTACTTC. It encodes CASSAGHYEQYF.

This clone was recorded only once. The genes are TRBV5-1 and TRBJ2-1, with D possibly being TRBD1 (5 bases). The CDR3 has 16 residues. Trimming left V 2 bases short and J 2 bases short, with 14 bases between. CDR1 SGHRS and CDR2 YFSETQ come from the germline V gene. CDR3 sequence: CASSFNPTVAYNEQFF. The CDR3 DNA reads TGCGCCAGCAGCTTTAATCCGACAGTGGCCTACAATGAGCAGTTCTTC.